This T cell receptor beta chain was sequenced for a study of OX40 agonist ivuxolimab in advanced cancers. Study summary: Patients were around 83% male with ages roughly 20 to 80, mean 60. Of the participants, approximately 38% had some prior anti-PD-1, anti-PD-L1 or anti-CTLA-4 therapy, which was allowed.

Measured with immunoSEQ multiplex PCR; TCRdb has only the in-frame clones, and not every one. The data show 48,000 or so clones, around 83% seen once. Germline CDR1 and CDR2: SGHRS and YFSETQ. V lost 0 bases to trimming and J lost 6 bases, with 7 bases between them. CDR3 length: 13 residues. General observations from the study: The authors did not determine the antigen specificity of the expanded peripheral T cells. Average numbers of expanded clones were greater in CD8+ T cells than in CD4+.

Regarding this clone: The antigen is unknown.

The chain carries TRBV5-1 and TRBJ2-1; D not resolved. The source of this sequence is an adult with an advanced solid tumor such as melanoma, head and neck, liver or kidney cancer. The specimen comprised CD4+ or CD8+ T cells sorted from blood, sampled in a trial of the OX40 agonist ivuxolimab. CDR3 sequence reads: CASSLGLTNEQFF. In nucleotides, the CDR3 is TGCGCCAGCAGCTTGGGGTTAACCAATGAGCAGTTCTTC.